These 3 T cell receptor beta chains originate from one sample sequenced in a study of blood T cells in healthy people across ages. A second PCR, run for about 7 to 11 cycles, used a sample-barcoded 5' primer plus a J-beta primer mix. TCRdb re-called the 5' RACE reads with MiXCR, one entry per CDR3 protein. The data hold over 550,000 distinct CDR3 sequences, with approximately 30% observed a single time. The sequencing input was blood. Receptors were obtained from a woman older than 75 in good health.

This clonotype occurred a few times. The chain combines TRBV3-1 with TRBJ2-4; no clear D gene. The J call is doubtful: the DNA matches TRBJ2-7 better. This CDR3 region has 12 residues. From germline, CDR1 is LGHDT and CDR2 YNNKEL (reference sequence). CDR3 sequence: CASSQGRHEQYF. In DNA form, the CDR3 reads TGTGCCAGCAGCCAAGGTCGCCACGAGCAGTACTTC.

The V and J genes are TRBV5-1 and TRBJ2-1; D gene uncertain. The V end was cut by 7 bases, the J end by 9 bases, with 20 bases between. The CDR3 consists of 14 residues. Germline V lookup: CDR1 SGHRS, CDR2 YFSETQ. CDR3 coding DNA: TGCGCCAGCCGCGCGCAGAAATTGCGGAGTGAGCAGTTCTTC. It encodes CASRAQKLRSEQFF. Complete variable domain (other parts from reference TRBV5-1 and TRBJ2-1): KAGVTQTPRYLIKTRGQQVTLSCSPISGHRSVSWYQQTPGQGLQFLFEYFSETQRNKGNFPGRFSGRQFSNSRSEMNVSTLELGDSALYLCASRAQKLRSEQFFGPGTRLTVL.

The chain combines TRBV7-9 with TRBJ1-1; no clear D gene. CDR3 length: 12 residues. Deletions cut 5 bases from V and 3 bases from J, with 7 bases between. Germline CDR1 is SEHNR and CDR2 is FQNEAQ (reference sequence). This CDR3 reads CASSPIDTEAFF. CDR3 bases: TGTGCCAGCAGCCCGATCGACACTGAAGCTTTCTTT. The full variable domain, its missing parts supplied by reference TRBV7-9 and TRBJ1-1, is DTGVSQNPRHKITKRGQNVTFRCDPISEHNRLYWYRQTLGQGPEFLTYFQNEAQLEKSRLLSDRFSAERPKGSFSTLEIQRTEQGDSAMYLCASSPIDTEAFFGQGTRLTVV.